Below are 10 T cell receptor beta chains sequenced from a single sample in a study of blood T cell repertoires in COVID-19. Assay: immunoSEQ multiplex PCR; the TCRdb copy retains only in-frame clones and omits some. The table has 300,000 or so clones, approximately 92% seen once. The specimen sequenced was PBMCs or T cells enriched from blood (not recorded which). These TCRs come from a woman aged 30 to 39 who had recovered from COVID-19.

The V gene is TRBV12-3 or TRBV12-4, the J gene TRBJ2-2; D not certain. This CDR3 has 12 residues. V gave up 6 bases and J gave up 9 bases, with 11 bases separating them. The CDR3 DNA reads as TGTGCCAGCAGGGCACCTGCCAGGGAGCTGTTTTTT. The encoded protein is CASRAPARELFF.

The chain's CDR3 is CASSPGVGLAGLGDTQYF. The CDR3 DNA reads as TGTGCCAGCAGCCCGGGTGTCGGACTAGCGGGACTGGGAGATACGCAGTATTTT. V gene TRBV11-2 combines with J gene TRBJ2-3; TRBD2 aligns across 12 bases. Trimming removed 5 bases from V and 5 bases from J; junction bases left unmatched: 14. Germline V gene data show CDR1 as SGHAT and CDR2 as FQNNGV. There are 18 residues in the CDR3.

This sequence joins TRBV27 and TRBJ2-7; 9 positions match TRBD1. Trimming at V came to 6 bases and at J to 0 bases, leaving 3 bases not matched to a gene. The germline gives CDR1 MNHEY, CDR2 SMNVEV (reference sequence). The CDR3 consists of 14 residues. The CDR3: CASSWTGDSYEQYF. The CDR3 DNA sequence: TGTGCCAGCAGCTGGACAGGGGACTCCTACGAGCAGTACTTC.

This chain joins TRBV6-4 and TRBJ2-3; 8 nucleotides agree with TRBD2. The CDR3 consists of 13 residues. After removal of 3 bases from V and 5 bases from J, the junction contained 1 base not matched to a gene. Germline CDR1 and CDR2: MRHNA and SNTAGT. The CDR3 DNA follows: TGTGCCAGCAGTGAGCGGGAGGTAGATACGCAGTATTTT. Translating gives CASSEREVDTQYF.

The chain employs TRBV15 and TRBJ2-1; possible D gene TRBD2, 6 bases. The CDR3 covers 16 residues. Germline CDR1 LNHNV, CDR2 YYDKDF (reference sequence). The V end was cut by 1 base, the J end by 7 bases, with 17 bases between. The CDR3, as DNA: TGTGCCACCAGCAGAGGGCTTTTGCGGGATGATAATGAGCAGTTCTTC. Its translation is CATSRGLLRDDNEQFF.

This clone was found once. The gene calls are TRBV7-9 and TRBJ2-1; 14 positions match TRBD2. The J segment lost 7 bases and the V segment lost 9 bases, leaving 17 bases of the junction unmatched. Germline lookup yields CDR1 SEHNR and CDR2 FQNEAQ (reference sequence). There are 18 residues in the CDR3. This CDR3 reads CASSVSSGLAGVGNEQFF. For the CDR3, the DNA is TGTGCCAGTAGCGTTAGTTCGGGACTAGCGGGAGTAGGTAATGAGCAGTTCTTC.

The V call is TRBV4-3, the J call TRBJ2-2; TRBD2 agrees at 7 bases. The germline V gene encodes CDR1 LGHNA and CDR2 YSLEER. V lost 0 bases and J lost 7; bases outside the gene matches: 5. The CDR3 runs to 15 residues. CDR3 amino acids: CASSQDGSGGGELFF. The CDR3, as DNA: TGCGCCAGCAGCCAAGATGGGTCGGGAGGCGGGGAGCTGTTTTTT.

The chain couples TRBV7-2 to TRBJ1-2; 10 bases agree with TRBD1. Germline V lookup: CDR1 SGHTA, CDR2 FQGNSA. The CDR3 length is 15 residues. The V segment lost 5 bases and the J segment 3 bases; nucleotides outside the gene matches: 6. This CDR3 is CASSGPTGGDYGYTF. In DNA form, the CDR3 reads TGTGCCAGCAGCGGCCCGACAGGGGGCGACTATGGCTACACCTTC.

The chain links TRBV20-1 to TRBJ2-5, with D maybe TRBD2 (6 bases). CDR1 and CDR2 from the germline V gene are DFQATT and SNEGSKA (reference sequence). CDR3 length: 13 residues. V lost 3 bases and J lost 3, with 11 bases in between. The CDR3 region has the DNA TGCAGTGCTAGTCGACTAGTAAAAGAGACCCAGTACTTC. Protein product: CSASRLVKETQYF.

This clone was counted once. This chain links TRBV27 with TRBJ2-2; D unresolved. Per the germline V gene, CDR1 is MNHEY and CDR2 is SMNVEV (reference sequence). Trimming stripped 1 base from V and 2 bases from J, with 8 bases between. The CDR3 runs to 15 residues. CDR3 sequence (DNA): TGTGCCAGCAGTTTATTCCGCGAAAACACCGGGGAGCTGTTTTTT. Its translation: CASSLFRENTGELFF.